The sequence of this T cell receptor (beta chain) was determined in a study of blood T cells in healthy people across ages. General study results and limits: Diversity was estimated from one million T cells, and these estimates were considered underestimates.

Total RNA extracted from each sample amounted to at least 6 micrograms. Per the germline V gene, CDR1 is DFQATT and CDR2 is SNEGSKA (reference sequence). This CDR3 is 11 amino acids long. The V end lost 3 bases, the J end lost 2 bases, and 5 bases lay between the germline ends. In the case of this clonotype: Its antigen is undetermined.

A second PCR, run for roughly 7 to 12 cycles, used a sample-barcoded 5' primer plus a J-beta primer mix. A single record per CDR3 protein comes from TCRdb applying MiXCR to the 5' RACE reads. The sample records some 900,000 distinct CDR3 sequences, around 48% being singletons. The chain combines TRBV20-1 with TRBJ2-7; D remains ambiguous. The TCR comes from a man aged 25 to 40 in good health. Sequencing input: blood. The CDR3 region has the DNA TGCAGTGCTAGGCCTCCCTACGAGCAGTACTTC. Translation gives CSARPPYEQYF.